Listed below are T cell receptor beta chains from one sample, sequenced in a study of beta chain features in type 1 diabetes. Method: immunoSEQ multiplex PCR; TCRdb's copy keeps in-frame clones and lacks some. Of under 850,000 clones in the sample, 10% to 15% were seen once. The sample was naive CD4+ T cells from blood. These receptors came from a man aged 18 to 29 with type 1 diabetes. The CDR3 runs from the conserved cysteine through the conserved F or W. The order of the fields is V gene, D gene, clone size, J gene, CDR3 protein, CDR3 DNA. The D gene is left open where the match is weak. A row's size may be missing; if present it is once, few, many or a size class.

v_gene: TRBV28
d_gene: TRBD2
abundance: few
j_gene: TRBJ2-1
CDR3aa: CASTPLGGAIGHNEQFF
CDR3nt: TGTGCCAGCACCCCCCTCGGGGGGGCAATCGGCCACAATGAGCAGTTCTTC

v_gene: TRBV27
d_gene: .
abundance: few
j_gene: TRBJ2-7
CDR3aa: CASNVAGRSYEQYF
CDR3nt: TGTGCCAGCAACGTGGCAGGGCGCAGCTACGAGCAGTACTTC

v_gene: TRBV6-6
d_gene: .
abundance: .
j_gene: TRBJ2-3
CDR3aa: CASSSPSTDTQYF
CDR3nt: TGTGCCAGCAGTTCGCCTAGCACAGATACGCAGTATTTT

v_gene: TRBV2
d_gene: .
abundance: few
j_gene: TRBJ1-4
CDR3aa: CASSPRTTNEKLFF
CDR3nt: TGTGCCAGCAGCCCTAGGACAACTAATGAAAAACTGTTTTTT

v_gene: TRBV7-9
d_gene: .
abundance: few
j_gene: TRBJ2-1
CDR3aa: CASSVGQSSYNEQFF
CDR3nt: TGTGCCAGCAGCGTAGGCCAGAGCTCCTACAATGAGCAGTTCTTC

v_gene: TRBV7-8
d_gene: .
abundance: .
j_gene: TRBJ1-5
CDR3aa: CASSLESGGSNQPQHF
CDR3nt: TGTGCCAGCAGCTTAGAGTCGGGAGGAAGCAATCAGCCCCAGCATTTT

v_gene: TRBV18
d_gene: TRBD1
abundance: .
j_gene: TRBJ2-7
CDR3aa: CASSPKQGANYEQYF
CDR3nt: TGTGCCAGCTCACCTAAACAGGGGGCGAACTACGAGCAGTACTTC

v_gene: TRBV10-3
d_gene: TRBD1
abundance: .
j_gene: TRBJ1-1
CDR3aa: CAISQTGSDTEAFF
CDR3nt: TGTGCCATCAGCCAGACAGGGTCGGACACTGAAGCTTTCTTT

v_gene: TRBV4-1
d_gene: .
abundance: .
j_gene: TRBJ2-7
CDR3aa: CASSQNPGRNYEQYF
CDR3nt: TGCGCCAGCAGCCAGAACCCGGGAAGAAACTACGAGCAGTACTTC

v_gene: TRBV5-1
d_gene: .
abundance: .
j_gene: TRBJ2-1
CDR3aa: CASSLGRNNEQFF
CDR3nt: TGCGCCAGCAGCTTGGGGCGGAACAATGAGCAGTTCTTC

v_gene: TRBV7-7
d_gene: .
abundance: .
j_gene: TRBJ2-6
CDR3aa: CAVHRNSGANVLTF
CDR3nt: TGTGCTGTCCACAGAAACTCTGGGGCCAACGTCCTGACTTTC

v_gene: TRBV5-1
d_gene: .
abundance: .
j_gene: TRBJ1-1
CDR3aa: CASSRGENTEAFF
CDR3nt: TGCGCCAGCAGCCGCGGGGAGAACACTGAAGCTTTCTTT

v_gene: TRBV6-6
d_gene: .
abundance: few
j_gene: TRBJ2-7
CDR3aa: CASGPGGAAPYEQYF
CDR3nt: TGTGCCAGCGGCCCCGGTGGGGCGGCTCCCTACGAGCAGTACTTC

v_gene: TRBV30
d_gene: TRBD2
abundance: few
j_gene: TRBJ2-1
CDR3aa: CAWSPGGIYNEQFF
CDR3nt: TGTGCCTGGAGTCCCGGGGGGATCTACAATGAGCAGTTCTTC

v_gene: TRBV4-1
d_gene: .
abundance: few
j_gene: TRBJ1-4
CDR3aa: CASSQDSAGVKLFF
CDR3nt: TGCGCCAGCAGCCAAGATTCAGCAGGGGTAAAACTGTTTTTT

v_gene: TRBV4-1
d_gene: .
abundance: .
j_gene: TRBJ1-5
CDR3aa: CASSHIGRGTNQPQHF
CDR3nt: TGCGCCAGCAGCCACATAGGGAGAGGTACCAATCAGCCCCAGCATTTT

v_gene: TRBV7-6
d_gene: TRBD1
abundance: few
j_gene: TRBJ2-7
CDR3aa: CASSPGQGAYEQYF
CDR3nt: TGTGCCAGCAGCCCTGGACAGGGGGCCTACGAGCAGTACTTC

v_gene: TRBV10-3
d_gene: TRBD1
abundance: few
j_gene: TRBJ2-5
CDR3aa: CAISGSGGKETQYF
CDR3nt: TGTGCCATCAGTGGATCAGGGGGCAAGGAGACCCAGTACTTC

v_gene: TRBV30
d_gene: .
abundance: .
j_gene: TRBJ1-5
CDR3aa: CAWSETRDQPQHF
CDR3nt: TGTGCCTGGAGCGAAACCCGGGATCAGCCCCAGCATTTT

v_gene: TRBV5-4
d_gene: .
abundance: .
j_gene: TRBJ2-1
CDR3aa: CASSLAPTDEQFF
CDR3nt: TGTGCCAGCAGCTTGGCCCCCACAGATGAGCAGTTCTTC

v_gene: TRBV19
d_gene: .
abundance: .
j_gene: TRBJ1-1
CDR3aa: CASSIEAPMNTEAFF
CDR3nt: TGTGCCAGTAGTATAGAGGCACCTATGAACACTGAAGCTTTCTTT

v_gene: TRBV5-1
d_gene: .
abundance: .
j_gene: TRBJ2-7
CDR3aa: CASSRGQDYYEQYF
CDR3nt: TGCGCCAGCAGCCGAGGACAGGACTACTACGAGCAGTACTTC

v_gene: TRBV7-9
d_gene: .
abundance: few
j_gene: TRBJ1-4
CDR3aa: CASSGPSGEKLFF
CDR3nt: TGTGCCAGCAGCGGCCCATCGGGTGAAAAACTGTTTTTT

v_gene: TRBV7-9
d_gene: .
abundance: .
j_gene: TRBJ1-1
CDR3aa: CASSLTTEAFF
CDR3nt: TGTGCCAGCAGCCTAACCACTGAAGCTTTCTTT

v_gene: TRBV6-1
d_gene: TRBD1
abundance: few
j_gene: TRBJ2-7
CDR3aa: CASSEGTGGLHEQYF
CDR3nt: TGTGCCAGCAGTGAAGGGACAGGGGGCCTCCACGAGCAGTACTTC